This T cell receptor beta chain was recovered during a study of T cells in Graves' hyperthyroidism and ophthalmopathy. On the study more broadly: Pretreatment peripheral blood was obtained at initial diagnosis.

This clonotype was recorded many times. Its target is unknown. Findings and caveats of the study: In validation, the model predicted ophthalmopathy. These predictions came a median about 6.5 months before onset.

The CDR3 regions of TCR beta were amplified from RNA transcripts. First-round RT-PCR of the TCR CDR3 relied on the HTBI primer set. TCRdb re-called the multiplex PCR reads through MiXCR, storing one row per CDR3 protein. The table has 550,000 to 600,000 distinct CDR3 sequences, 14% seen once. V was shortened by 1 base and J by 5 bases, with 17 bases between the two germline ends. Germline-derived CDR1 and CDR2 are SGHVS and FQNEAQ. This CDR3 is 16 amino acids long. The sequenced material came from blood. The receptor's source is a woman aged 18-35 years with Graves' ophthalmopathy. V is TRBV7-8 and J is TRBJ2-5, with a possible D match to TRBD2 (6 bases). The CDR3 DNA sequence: TGTGCCAGCAGCTTAGTACGGAGGGCCCTCGTGGAGACCCAGTACTTC. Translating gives CASSLVRRALVETQYF. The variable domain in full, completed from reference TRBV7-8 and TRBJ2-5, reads GAGVSQSPRYKVAKRGQDVALRCDPISGHVSLFWYQQALGQGPEFLTYFQNEAQLDKSGLPSDRFFAERPEGSVSTLKIQRTQQEDSAVYLCASSLVRRALVETQYFGPGTRLLVL.